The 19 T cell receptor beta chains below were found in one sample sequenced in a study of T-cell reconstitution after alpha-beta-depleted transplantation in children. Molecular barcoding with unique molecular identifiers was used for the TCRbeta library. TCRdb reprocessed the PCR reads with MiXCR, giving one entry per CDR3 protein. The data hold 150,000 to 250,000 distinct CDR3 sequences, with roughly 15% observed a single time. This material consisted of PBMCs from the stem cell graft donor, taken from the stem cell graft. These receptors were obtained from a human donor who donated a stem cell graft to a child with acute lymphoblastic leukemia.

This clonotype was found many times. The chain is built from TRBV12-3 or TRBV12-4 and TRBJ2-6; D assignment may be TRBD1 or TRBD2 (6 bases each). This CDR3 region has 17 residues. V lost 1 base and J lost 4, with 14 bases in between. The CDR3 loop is CASSLGPRGAGANVLTF. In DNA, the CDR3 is TGTGCCAGCAGTTTAGGGCCTAGGGGGGCCGGGGCCAACGTCCTGACTTTC.

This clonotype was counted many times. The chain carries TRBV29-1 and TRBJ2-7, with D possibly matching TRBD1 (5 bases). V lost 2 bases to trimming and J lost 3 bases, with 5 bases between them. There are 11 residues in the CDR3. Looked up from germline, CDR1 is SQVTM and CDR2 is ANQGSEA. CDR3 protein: CSVERGYEQYF. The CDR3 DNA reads TGCAGCGTTGAAAGGGGCTACGAGCAGTACTTC.

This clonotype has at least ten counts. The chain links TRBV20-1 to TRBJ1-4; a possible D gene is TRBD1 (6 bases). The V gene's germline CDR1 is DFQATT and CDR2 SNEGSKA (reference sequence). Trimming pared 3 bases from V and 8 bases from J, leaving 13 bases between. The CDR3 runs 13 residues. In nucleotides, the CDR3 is TGCAGTGCTAGGACAGGCCGAGGGGAAAAACTGTTTTTT. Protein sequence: CSARTGRGEKLFF.

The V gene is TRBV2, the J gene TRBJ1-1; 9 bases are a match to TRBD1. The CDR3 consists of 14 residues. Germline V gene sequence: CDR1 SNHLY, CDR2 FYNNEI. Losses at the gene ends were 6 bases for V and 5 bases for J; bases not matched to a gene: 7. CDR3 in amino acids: CASRGQGGGTEAFF. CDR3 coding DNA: TGTGCCAGCAGGGGACAGGGAGGGGGAACTGAAGCTTTCTTT.

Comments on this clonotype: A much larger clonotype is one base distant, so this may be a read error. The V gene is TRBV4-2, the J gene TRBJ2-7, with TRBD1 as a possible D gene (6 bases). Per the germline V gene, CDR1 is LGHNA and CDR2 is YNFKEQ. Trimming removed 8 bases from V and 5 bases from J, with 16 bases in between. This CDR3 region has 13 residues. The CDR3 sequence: CASGPGPGDEQYF. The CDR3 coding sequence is TGTGCCAGCGGCCCGGGCCCAGGGGACGAGCAGTACTTC.

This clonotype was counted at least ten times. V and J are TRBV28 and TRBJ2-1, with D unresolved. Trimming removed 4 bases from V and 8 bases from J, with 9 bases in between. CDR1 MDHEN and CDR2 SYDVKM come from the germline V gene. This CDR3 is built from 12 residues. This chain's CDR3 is CASSSMTYEQFF. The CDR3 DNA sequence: TGTGCCAGCAGTTCGATGACGTATGAGCAGTTCTTC.

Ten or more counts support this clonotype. The CDR3 coding sequence is TGTGCCAGCAGCTTGGTAGTGCGGGCGGCTGAAGAGCAGTACTTC. Encoded protein: CASSLVVRAAEEQYF. This chain links TRBV5-5 with TRBJ2-7; possibly TRBD2 for D (5 bases). Germline V gene lookup returns CDR1 SGHKS and CDR2 YYEKEE (reference sequence). The length of the CDR3 is 15 residues. Trimming took 0 bases from V and 7 from J, leaving 17 bases between them.

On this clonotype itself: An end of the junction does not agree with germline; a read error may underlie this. Here the CDR3 DNA reads TGCGCCAGCAGCTTGGGAGCGGAGGCGGAGAGGGGTTTC. It encodes CASSLGAEAERGF. The chain has TRBV5-1 and TRBJ2-1; D may correspond to TRBD1 or TRBD2 (5 bases each). CDR3 size: 13 residues. Germline V gene sequence: CDR1 SGHRS, CDR2 YFSETQ.

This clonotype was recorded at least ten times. CDR3 amino acids: CASSSFKRDTQYF. CDR3 coding DNA: TGTGCCAGCAGTTCCTTCAAGCGAGATACGCAGTATTTT. This sequence joins TRBV6-5 and TRBJ2-3; D not resolved. Per germline, CDR1 MNHEY and CDR2 SVGAGI. The CDR3 is 13 amino acids. V lost 4 bases and J 5 bases, leaving 10 bases between the germline ends.

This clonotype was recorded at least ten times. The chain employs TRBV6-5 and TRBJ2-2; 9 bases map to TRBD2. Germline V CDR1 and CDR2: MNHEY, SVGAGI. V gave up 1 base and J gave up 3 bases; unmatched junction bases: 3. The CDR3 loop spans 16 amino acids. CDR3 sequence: CASSYYLAGHTGELFF. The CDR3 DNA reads TGTGCCAGCAGTTACTACCTAGCGGGGCACACCGGGGAGCTGTTTTTT.

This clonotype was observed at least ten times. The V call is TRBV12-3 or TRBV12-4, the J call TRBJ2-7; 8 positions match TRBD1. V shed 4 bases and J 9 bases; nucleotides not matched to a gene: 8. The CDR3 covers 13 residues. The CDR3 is CASSSDRVGGQYF. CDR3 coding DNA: TGTGCCAGCAGTTCGGACAGGGTTGGTGGGCAGTACTTC.

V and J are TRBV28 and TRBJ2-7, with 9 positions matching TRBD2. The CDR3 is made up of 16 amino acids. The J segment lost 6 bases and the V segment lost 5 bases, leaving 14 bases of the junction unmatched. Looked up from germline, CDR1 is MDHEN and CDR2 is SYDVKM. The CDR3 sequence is CASSEQGWREGREQYF. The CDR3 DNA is TGTGCCAGCAGTGAACAGGGTTGGCGGGAGGGCCGCGAGCAGTACTTC.

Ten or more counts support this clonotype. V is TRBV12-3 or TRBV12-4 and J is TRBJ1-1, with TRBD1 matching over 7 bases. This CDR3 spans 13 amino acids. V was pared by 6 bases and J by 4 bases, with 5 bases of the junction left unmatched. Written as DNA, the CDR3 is TGTGCCAGCAGGGCAGGGGGTCTCACTGAAGCTTTCTTT. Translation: CASRAGGLTEAFF.

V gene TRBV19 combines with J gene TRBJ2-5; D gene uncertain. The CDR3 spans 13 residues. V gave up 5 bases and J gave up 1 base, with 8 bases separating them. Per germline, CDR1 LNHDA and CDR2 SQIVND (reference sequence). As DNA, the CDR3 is TGTGCCAGTAGTTTGAGGTTCCAAGAGACCCAGTACTTC. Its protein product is CASSLRFQETQYF.

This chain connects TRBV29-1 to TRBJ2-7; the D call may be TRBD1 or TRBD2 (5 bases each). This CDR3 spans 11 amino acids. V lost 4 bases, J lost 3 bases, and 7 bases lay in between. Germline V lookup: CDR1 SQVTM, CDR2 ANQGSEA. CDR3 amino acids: CSVVGGYEQYF. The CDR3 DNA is TGCAGCGTTGTTGGGGGCTACGAGCAGTACTTC.

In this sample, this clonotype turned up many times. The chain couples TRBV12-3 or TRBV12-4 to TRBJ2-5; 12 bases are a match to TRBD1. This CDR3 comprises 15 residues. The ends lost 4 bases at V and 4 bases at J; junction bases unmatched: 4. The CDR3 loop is CASSSRDRGLETQYF. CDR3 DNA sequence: TGTGCCAGCAGTTCCCGGGACAGGGGGCTAGAGACCCAGTACTTC.

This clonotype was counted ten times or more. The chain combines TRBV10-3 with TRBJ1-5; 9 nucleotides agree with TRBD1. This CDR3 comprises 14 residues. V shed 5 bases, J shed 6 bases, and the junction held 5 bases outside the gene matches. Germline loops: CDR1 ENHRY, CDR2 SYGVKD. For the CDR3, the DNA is TGTGCCATCAGTCGGACAGGGGCACGTCAGCCCCAGCATTTT. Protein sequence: CAISRTGARQPQHF.

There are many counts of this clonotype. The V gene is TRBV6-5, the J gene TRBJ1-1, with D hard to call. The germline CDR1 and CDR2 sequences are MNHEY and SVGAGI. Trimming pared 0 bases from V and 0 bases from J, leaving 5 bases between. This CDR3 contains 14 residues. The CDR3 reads CASSYSTLNTEAFF. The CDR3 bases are TGTGCCAGCAGTTACTCGACGCTGAACACTGAAGCTTTCTTT.

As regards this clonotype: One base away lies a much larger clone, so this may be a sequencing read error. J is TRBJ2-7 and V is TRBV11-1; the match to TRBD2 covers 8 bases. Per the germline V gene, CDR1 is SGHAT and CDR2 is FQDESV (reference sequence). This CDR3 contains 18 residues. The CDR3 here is CASSSEAGGPTRTYAQYF. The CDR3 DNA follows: TGTGCCAGCAGCAGCGAGGCGGGAGGACCCACTAGAACCTACGCGCAGTACTTC.